Listed below are T cell receptor beta chains from one sample, sequenced in a study of shared clonotypes between healthy human individuals. Method: immunoSEQ multiplex PCR; TCRdb's copy keeps in-frame clones and lacks some. The profile covers roughly 770,000 clones, with about 97% appearing a single time and less than 0.25% taken by the ten largest. The sequencing sample was made of naive CD8+ T cells sorted from blood. These TCRs come from a man aged 25-45 years in good health. CDR3s include the opening cysteine and the closing phenylalanine or tryptophan. Fields, in order: J gene, V gene, D gene, CDR3 protein, CDR3 DNA. D genes are given only for firm matches.

TRBJ1-1 TRBV7-9 - CASSTVGRGNTEAFF TGTGCCAGCAGCACCGTGGGACGTGGGAACACTGAAGCTTTCTTT
TRBJ2-1 TRBV7-8 TRBD2 CASSPRRLAANEQFF TGTGCCAGCAGCCCACGGAGGCTAGCGGCCAATGAGCAGTTCTTC
TRBJ2-7 TRBV10-1 - CASSDRRQPRTYEQYF TGCGCCAGCAGTGATCGAAGACAGCCTCGTACATACGAGCAGTACTTC
TRBJ2-1 TRBV12-5 - CASGFGNYNEQFF TGTGCTAGTGGTTTCGGGAACTACAATGAGCAGTTCTTC
TRBJ1-2 TRBV29-1 TRBD1 CSGRNAGQGYGYTF TGCAGCGGGAGAAACGCAGGACAGGGCTATGGCTACACCTTC
TRBJ2-7 TRBV5-5 TRBD2 CASSPGGLSGSHEYF TGTGCCAGCAGCCCCGGAGGTCTTAGCGGGAGCCATGAGTACTTC
TRBJ1-4 TRBV4-3 - CASSQTVEKLFF TGCGCCAGCAGCCAAACGGTGGAAAAACTGTTTTTT
TRBJ2-3 TRBV29-1 - CSVEGLSALHLYTQYF TGCAGCGTTGAGGGTCTATCCGCACTGCACTTGTATACGCAGTATTTT
TRBJ1-2 TRBV5-5 TRBD1 CASTPWDRAGGYTF TGTGCCAGCACCCCCTGGGACAGGGCTGGCGGCTACACCTTC
TRBJ1-1 TRBV27 - CASSLSGGMNTEAFF TGTGCCAGCAGTTTATCAGGGGGGATGAACACTGAAGCTTTCTTT
TRBJ2-1 TRBV5-4 - CASSSRDTLLVISYNEQFF TGTGCCAGCAGCTCAAGGGACACCCTGCTAGTTATCTCCTACAATGAGCAGTTCTTC
TRBJ1-5 TRBV6-1 TRBD1 CASSDNRGLTNQPQHF TGTGCCAGCAGTGACAACAGGGGTTTGACCAATCAGCCCCAGCATTTT
TRBJ1-2 TRBV9 - CASSVESLGRGYTF TGTGCCAGCAGCGTAGAAAGTCTCGGAAGAGGCTACACCTTC